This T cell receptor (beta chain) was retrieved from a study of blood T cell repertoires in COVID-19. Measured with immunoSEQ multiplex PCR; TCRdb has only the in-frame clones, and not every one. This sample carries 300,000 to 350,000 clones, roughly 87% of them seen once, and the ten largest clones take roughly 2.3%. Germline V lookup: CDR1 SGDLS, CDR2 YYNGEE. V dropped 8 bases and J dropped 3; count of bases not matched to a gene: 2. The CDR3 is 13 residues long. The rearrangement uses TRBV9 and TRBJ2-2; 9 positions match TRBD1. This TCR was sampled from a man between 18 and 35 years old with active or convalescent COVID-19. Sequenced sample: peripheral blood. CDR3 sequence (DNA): TGTGCCAGTAGGACAGGGGACACCGGGGAGCTGTTTTTT. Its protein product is CASRTGDTGELFF.